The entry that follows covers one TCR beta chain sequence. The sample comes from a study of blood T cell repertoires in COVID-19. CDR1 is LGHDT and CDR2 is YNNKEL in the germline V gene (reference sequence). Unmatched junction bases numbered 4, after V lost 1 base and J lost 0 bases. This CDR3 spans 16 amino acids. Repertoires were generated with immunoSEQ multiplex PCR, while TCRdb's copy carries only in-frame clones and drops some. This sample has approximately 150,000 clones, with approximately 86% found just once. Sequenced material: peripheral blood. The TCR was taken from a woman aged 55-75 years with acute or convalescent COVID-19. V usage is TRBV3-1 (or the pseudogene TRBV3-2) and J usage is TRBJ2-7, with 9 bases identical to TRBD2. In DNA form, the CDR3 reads TGTGCCAGCAGCCAAGGGAGCGGGGGGCCCTCCTACGAGCAGTACTTC. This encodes CASSQGSGGPSYEQYF.